Reported below is one TCR beta chain. As yet, its antigen is unknown. It was with a sample-barcoded 5' primer and a J-beta primer mix that a second PCR of about 6 to 12 cycles was run. Samples each returned at least 3 million CDR3-containing paired-end reads. TCRdb passed the 5' RACE reads through MiXCR, listing each CDR3 protein once. The sample holds 1.5 million to 1.9 million distinct CDR3 sequences; 40% to 45% are singletons and the top ten take under 5%. The sample comes from a study of blood T cells in healthy people across ages. General study points: In these data, TCR beta diversity tracked strongly with naive T cell percentage.

Extractions gave at least 6 micrograms of total RNA per sample. The sample taken for sequencing was blood. This clonotype was obtained from a woman in her late teens or twenties in good health.

The CDR3 nucleotides read TGCGCCAGCAGCCGAGGGTTCACGGGGGGGACTCTTTCCCGCAATGAAAAACTGTTTTTT. This translates into CASSRGFTGGTLSRNEKLFF. This rearrangement joins TRBV4-3 to TRBJ1-4; D may be TRBD1 (5 bases). V lost 4 bases and J 5 bases, leaving 29 bases between the germline ends. CDR1 and CDR2 (germline): LGHNA, YSLEER. This CDR3 is built from 20 residues.